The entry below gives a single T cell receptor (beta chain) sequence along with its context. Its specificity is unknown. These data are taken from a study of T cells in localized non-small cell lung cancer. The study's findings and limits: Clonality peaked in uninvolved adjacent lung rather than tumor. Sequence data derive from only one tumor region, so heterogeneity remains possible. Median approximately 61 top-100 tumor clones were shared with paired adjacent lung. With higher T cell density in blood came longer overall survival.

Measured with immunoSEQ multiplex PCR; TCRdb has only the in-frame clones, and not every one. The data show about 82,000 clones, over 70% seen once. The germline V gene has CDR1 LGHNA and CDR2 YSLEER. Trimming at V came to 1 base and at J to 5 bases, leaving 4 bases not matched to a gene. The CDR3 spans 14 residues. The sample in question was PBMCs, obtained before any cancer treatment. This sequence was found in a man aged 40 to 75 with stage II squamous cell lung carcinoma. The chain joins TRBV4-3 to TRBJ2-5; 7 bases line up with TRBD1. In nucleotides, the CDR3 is TGCGCCAGCAGCCAAGGACAGGGAAGGGAGACCCAGTACTTC. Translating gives CASSQGQGRETQYF.